The clone carrying this T cell receptor beta chain was counted between two and nine times. Those who participated ranged in age from roughly 18 to 90 years and resided in roughly 26 US areas. The data belong to a study of blood T cell repertoires in COVID-19. Study details: Collection of acute and convalescent COVID-19 samples took place in the United States, Italy and Spain. The cDNA or gDNA used as material had been derived from T cells, B-cell-depleted T cells, or PBMCs.

Authors' methods: Estimation of nucleated cell counts was performed using reference gene primer amplification. Sequencing was performed with immunoSEQ multiplex PCR; in TCRdb, only in-frame clones are kept and a portion is missing. V, J and clone size are taken as reported in that table, and D and trimming were inferred from the DNA itself. The sample has about 270,000 clones, 85% to 90% seen once. The CDR3 loop spans 17 amino acids. The trim removed 6 bases at V and 0 bases at J, leaving 11 bases unmatched. CDR1 is ENHRY and CDR2 is SYGVKD in the germline V gene. The sequenced sample was PBMCs or T cells enriched from blood (not recorded which). This TCR came from a woman in her twenties or thirties with acute COVID-19. V gene TRBV10-3 combines with J gene TRBJ1-5, with 7 bases lining up with TRBD1. The CDR3, as DNA: TGTGCCATCAGCCAAGGGGGCCCAGGGTATAGCAATCAGCCCCAGCATTTT. This encodes CAISQGGPGYSNQPQHF.